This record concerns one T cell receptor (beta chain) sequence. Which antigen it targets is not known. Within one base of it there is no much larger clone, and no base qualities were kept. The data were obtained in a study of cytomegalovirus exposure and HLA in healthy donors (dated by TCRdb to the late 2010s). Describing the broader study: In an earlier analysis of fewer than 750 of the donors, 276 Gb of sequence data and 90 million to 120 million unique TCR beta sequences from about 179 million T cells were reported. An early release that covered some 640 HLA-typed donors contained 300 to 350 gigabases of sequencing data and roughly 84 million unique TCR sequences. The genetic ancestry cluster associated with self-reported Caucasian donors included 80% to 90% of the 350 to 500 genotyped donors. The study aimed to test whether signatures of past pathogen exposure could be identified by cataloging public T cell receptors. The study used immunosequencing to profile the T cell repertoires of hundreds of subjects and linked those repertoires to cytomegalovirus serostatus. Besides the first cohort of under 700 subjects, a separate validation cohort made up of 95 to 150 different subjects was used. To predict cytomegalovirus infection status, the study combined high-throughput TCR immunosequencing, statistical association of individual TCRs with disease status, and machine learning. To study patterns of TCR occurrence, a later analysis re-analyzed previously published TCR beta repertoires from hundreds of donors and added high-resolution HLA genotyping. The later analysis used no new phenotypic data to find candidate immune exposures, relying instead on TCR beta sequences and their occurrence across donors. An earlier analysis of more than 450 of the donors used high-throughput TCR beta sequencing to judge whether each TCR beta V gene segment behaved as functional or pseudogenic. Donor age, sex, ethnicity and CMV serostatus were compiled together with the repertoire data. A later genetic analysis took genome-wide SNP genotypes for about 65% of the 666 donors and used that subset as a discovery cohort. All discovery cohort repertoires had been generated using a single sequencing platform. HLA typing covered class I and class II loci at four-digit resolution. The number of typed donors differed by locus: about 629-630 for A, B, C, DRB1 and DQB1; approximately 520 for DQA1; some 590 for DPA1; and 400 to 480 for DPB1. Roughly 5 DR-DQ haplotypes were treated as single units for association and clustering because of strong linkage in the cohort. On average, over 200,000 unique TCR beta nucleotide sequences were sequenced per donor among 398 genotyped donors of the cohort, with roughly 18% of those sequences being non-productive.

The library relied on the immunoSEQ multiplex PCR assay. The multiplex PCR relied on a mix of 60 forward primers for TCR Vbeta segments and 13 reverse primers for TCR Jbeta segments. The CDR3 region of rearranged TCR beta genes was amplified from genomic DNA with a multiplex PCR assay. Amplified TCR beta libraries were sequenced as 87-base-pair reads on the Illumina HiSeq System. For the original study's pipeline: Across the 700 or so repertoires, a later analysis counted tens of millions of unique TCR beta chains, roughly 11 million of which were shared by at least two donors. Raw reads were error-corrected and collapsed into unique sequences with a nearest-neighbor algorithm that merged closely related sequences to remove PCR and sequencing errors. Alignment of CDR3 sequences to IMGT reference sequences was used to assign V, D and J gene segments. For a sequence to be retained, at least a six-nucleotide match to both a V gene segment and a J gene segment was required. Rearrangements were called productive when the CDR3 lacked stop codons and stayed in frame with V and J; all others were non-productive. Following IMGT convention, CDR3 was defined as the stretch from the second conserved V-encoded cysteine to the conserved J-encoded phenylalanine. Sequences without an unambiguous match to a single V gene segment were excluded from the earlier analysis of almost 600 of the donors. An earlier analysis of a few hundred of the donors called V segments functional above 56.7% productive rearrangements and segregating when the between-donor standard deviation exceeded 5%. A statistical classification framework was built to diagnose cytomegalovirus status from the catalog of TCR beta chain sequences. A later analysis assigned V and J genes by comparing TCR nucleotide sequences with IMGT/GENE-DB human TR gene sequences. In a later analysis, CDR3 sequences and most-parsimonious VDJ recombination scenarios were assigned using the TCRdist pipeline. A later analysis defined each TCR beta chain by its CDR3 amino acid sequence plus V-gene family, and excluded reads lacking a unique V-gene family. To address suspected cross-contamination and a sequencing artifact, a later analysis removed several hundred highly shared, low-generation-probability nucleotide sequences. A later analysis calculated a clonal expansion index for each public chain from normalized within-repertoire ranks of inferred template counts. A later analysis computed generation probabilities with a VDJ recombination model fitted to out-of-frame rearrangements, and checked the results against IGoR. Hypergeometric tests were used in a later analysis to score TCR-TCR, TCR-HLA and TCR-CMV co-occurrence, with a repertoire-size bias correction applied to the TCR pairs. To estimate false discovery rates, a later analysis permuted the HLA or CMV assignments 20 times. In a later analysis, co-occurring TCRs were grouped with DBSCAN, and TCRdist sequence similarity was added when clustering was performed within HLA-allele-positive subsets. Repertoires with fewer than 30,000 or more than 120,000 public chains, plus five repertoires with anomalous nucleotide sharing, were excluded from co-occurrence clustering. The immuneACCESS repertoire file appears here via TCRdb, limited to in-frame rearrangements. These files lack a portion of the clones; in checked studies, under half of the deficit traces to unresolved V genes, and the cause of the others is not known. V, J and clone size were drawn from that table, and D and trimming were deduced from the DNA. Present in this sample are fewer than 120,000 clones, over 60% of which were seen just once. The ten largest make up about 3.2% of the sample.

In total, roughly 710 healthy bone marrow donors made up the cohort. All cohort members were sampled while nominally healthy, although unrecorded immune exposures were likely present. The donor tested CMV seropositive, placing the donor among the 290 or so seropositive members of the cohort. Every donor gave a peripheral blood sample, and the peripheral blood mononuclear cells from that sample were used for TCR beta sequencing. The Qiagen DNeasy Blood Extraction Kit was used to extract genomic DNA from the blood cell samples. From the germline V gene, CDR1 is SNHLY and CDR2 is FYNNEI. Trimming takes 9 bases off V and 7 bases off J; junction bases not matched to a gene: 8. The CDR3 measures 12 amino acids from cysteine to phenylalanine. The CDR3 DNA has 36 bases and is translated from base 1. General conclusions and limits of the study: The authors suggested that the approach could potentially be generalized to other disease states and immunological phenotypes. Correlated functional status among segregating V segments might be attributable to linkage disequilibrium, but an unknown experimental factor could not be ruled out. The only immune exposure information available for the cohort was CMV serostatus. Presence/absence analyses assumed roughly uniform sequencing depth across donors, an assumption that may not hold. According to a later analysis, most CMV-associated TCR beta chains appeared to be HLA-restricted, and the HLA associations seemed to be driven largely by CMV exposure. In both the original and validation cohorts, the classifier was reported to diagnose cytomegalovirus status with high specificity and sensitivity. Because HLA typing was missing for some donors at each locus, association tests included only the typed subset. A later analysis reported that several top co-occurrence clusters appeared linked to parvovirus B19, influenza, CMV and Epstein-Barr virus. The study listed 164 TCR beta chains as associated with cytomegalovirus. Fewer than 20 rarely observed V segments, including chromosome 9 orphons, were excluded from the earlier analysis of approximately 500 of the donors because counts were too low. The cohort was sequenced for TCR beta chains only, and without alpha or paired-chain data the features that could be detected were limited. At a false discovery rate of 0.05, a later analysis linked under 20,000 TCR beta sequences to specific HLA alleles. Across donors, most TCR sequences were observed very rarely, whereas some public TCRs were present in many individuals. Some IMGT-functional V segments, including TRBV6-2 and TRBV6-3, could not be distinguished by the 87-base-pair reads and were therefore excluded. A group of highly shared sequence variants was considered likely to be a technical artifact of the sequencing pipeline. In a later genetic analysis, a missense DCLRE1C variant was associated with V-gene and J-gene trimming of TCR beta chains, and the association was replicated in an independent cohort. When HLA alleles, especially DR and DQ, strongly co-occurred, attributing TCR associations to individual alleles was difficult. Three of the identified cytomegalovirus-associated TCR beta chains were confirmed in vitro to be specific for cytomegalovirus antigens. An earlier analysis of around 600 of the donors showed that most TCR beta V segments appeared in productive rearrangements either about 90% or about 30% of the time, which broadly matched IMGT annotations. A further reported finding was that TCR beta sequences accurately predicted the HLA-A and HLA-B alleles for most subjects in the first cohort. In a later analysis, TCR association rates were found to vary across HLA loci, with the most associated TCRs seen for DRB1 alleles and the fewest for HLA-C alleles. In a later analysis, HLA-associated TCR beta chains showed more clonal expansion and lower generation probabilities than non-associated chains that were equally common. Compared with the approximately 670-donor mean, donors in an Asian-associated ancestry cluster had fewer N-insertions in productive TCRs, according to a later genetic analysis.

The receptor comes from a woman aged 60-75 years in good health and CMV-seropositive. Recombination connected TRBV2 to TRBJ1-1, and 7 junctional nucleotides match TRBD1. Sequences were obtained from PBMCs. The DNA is TGTGCCAGGTCCGACAGGGTTTTTGAAGCTTTCTTT. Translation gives CARSDRVFEAFF.